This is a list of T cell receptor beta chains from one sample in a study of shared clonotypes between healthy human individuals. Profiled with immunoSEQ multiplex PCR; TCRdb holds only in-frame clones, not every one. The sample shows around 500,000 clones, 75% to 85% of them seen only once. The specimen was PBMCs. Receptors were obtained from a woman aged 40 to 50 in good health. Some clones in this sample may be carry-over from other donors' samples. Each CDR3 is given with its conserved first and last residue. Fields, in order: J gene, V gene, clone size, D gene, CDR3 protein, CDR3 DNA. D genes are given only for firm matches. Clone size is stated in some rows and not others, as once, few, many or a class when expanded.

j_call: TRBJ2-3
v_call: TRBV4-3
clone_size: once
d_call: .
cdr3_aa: CASSDVVGTDTQYF
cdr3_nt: TGCGCCAGCAGCGATGTGGTGGGCACAGATACGCAGTATTTT

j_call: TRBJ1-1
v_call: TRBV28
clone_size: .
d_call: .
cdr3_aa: CASSLWSRRVTEAFF
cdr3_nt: TGTGCCAGCAGTTTATGGTCGAGGAGAGTCACTGAAGCTTTCTTT

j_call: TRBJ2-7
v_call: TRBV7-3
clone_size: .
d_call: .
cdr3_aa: CASSLIQAGEQYF
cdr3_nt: TGTGCCAGCAGCTTAATACAGGCTGGCGAGCAGTACTTC

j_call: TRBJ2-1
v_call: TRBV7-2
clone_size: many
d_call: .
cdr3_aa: CASSPSISGNEQFF
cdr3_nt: TGTGCCAGCAGCCCATCTATCTCTGGCAATGAGCAGTTCTTC

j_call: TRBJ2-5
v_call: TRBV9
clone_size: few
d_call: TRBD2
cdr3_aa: CASSSIAGTEATQYF
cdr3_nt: TGTGCCAGCAGCTCGATAGCGGGTACGGAGGCAACCCAGTACTTC

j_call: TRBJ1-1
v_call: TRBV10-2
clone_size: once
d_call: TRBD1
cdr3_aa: CASSEQTGETEAFF
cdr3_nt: TGCGCCAGCAGTGAACAAACAGGGGAGACTGAAGCTTTCTTT

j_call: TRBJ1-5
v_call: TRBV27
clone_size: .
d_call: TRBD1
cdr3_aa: CASSPGQGNQPQHF
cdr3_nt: TGTGCCAGCAGTCCCGGACAGGGCAATCAGCCCCAGCATTTT

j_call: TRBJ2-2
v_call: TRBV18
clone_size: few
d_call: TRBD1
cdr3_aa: CASSPTGAAGELFF
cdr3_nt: TGTGCCAGCTCACCAACAGGGGCCGCCGGGGAGCTGTTTTTT

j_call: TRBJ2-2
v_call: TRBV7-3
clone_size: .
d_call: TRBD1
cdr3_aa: CASSLTGQPTGELFF
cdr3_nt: TGTGCCAGCAGCCTAACGGGACAGCCCACCGGGGAGCTGTTTTTT

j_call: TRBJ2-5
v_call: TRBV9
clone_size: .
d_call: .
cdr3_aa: CASSDSVGGETQYF
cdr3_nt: TGTGCCAGCTCTGACAGCGTGGGGGGAGAGACCCAGTACTTC

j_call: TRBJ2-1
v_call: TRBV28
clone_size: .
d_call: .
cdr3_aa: CASMTLGPAMGNEQFF
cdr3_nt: TGTGCCAGCATGACACTGGGGCCAGCAATGGGCAATGAGCAGTTCTTC

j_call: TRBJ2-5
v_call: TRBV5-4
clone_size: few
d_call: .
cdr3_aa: CASSPQGGQKETQYF
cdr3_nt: TGTGCCAGCAGCCCCCAGGGGGGACAGAAAGAGACCCAGTACTTC

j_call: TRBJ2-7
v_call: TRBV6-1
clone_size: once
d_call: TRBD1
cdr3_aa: CASTIQGPTYEQYF
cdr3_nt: TGTGCCAGCACTATACAGGGGCCAACCTACGAGCAGTACTTC

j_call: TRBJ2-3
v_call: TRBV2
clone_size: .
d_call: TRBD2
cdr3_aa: CASSGGGPGVITDTQYF
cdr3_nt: TGTGCCAGCAGTGGGGGAGGGCCAGGAGTTATCACAGATACGCAGTATTTT

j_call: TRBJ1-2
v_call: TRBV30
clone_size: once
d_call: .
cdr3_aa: CAWRAGVGGYTF
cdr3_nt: TGTGCCTGGAGAGCTGGGGTCGGTGGCTACACCTTC

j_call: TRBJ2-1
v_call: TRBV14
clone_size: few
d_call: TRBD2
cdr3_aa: CASSRLAVGGEQFF
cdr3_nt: TGTGCCAGCAGCCGTCTAGCGGTGGGGGGTGAGCAGTTCTTC

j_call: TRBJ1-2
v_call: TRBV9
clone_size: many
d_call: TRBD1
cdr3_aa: CASSLTGTGIYGYTF
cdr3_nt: TGTGCCAGCAGCTTAACCGGGACAGGGATCTATGGCTACACCTTC

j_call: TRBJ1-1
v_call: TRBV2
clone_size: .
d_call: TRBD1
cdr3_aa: CASRGTVNTEAFF
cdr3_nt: TGTGCCAGCAGAGGGACAGTGAACACTGAAGCTTTCTTT

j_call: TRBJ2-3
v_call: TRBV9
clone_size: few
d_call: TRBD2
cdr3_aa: CASSVVPSLAGGEDTQYF
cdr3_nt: TGTGCCAGCAGCGTAGTCCCCTCACTAGCGGGAGGGGAGGATACGCAGTATTTT

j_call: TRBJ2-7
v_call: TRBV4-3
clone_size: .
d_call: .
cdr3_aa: CASSQYLRGRAIDEQYF
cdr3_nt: TGCGCCAGCAGCCAGTACCTCCGGGGCAGGGCCATTGACGAGCAGTACTTC

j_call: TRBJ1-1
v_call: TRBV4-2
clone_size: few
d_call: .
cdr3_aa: CASSQDGAGARTEAFF
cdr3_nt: TGTGCCAGCAGCCAAGACGGCGCGGGGGCGCGGACTGAAGCTTTCTTT

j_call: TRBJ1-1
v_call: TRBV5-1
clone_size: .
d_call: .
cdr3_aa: CASSLQGSTEAFF
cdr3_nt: TGCGCCAGCAGCCTACAGGGTTCCACTGAAGCTTTCTTT

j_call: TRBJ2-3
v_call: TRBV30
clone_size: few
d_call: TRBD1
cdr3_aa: CAWSLGTGTDTQYF
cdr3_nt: TGTGCCTGGAGTCTCGGGACAGGGACAGATACGCAGTATTTT

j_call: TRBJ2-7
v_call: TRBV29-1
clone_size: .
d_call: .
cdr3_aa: CSAGGGFSYEQYF
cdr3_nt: TGCAGCGCCGGGGGCGGGTTCTCCTACGAGCAGTACTTC

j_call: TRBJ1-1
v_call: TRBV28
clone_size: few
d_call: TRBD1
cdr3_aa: CASRDRSEAFF
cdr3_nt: TGTGCCAGCAGGGACAGGAGTGAAGCTTTCTTT

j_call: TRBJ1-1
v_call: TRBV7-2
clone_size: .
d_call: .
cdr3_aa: CASRPNRGNAEAFF
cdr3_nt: TGTGCCAGCAGACCTAATAGGGGGAATGCTGAAGCTTTCTTT

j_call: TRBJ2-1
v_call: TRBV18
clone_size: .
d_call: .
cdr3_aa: CASSLEFSYNEQFF
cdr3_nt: TGTGCCAGCTCGCTTGAATTCTCCTACAATGAGCAGTTCTTC